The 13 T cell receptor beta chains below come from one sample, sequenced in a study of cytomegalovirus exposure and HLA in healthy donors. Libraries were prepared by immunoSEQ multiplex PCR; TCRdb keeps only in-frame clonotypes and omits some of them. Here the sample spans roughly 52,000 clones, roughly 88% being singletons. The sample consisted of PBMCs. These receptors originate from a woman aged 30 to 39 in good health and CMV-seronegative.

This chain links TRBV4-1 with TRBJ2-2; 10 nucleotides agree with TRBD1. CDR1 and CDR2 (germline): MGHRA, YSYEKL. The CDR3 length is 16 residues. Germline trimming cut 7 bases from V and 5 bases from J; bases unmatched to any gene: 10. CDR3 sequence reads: CASNRLGQGGTGELFF. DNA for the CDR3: TGCGCCAGCAACAGGCTAGGACAGGGGGGGACCGGGGAGCTGTTTTTT.

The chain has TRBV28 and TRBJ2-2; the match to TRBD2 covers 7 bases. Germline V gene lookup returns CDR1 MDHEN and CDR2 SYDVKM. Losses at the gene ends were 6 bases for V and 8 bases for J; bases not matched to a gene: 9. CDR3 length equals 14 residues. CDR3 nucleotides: TGTGCCAGCAGCTTTCTAGCGGATTCGGGGGAGCTGTTTTTT. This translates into CASSFLADSGELFF. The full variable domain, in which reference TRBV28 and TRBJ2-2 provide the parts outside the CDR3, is DVKVTQSSRYLVKRTGEKVFLECVQDMDHENMFWYRQDPGLGLRLIYFSYDVKMKEKGDIPEGYSVSREKKERFSLILESASTNQTSMYLCASSFLADSGELFFGEGSRLTVL.

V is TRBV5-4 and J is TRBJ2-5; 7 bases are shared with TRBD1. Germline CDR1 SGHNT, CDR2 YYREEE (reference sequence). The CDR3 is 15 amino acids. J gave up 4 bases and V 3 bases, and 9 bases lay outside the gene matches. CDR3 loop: CASSSRQGWGETQYF. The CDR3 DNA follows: TGTGCCAGCAGCTCCCGACAGGGCTGGGGAGAGACCCAGTACTTC.

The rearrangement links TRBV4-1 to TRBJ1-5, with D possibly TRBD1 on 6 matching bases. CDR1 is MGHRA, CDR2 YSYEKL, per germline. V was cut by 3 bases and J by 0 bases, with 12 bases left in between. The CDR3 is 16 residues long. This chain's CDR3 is CASSHPGTPSNQPQHF. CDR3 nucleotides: TGCGCCAGCAGCCATCCCGGGACACCTAGCAATCAGCCCCAGCATTTT.

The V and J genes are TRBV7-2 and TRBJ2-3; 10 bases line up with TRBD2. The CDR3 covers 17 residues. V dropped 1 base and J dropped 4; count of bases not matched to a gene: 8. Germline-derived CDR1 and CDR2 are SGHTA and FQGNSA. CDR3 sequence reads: CASSLGSRAGGADTQYF. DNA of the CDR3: TGTGCCAGCAGCTTAGGCTCCCGAGCGGGAGGGGCAGATACGCAGTATTTT. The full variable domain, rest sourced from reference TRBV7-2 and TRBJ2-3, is GAGVSQSPSNKVTEKGKDVELRCDPISGHTALYWYRQSLGQGLEFLIYFQGNSAPDKSGLPSDRFSAERTGGSVSTLTIQRTQQEDSAVYLCASSLGSRAGGADTQYFGPGTRLTVL.

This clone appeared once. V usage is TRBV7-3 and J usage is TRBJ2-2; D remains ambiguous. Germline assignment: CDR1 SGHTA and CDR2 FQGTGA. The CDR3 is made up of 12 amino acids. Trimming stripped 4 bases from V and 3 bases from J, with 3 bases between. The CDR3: CASSSYTGELFF. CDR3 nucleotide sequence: TGTGCCAGCAGCTCCTACACCGGGGAGCTGTTTTTT.

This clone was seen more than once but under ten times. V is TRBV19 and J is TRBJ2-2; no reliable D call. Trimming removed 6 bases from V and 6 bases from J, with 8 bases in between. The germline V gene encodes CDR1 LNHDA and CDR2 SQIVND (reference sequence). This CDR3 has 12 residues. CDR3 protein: CASRHRAGELFF. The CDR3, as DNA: TGTGCCAGTAGACACCGGGCCGGGGAGCTGTTTTTT.

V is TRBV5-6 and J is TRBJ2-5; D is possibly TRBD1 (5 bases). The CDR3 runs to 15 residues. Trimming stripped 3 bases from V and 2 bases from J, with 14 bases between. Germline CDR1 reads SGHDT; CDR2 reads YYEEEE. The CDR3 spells CASSSQRQLQETQYF. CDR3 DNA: TGTGCCAGCAGCTCCCAGAGACAGCTACAAGAGACCCAGTACTTC. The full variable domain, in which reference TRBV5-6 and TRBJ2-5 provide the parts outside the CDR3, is DAGVTQSPTHLIKTRGQQVTLRCSPKSGHDTVSWYQQALGQGPQFIFQYYEEEERQRGNFPDRFSGHQFPNYSSELNVNALLLGDSALYLCASSSQRQLQETQYFGPGTRLLVL.

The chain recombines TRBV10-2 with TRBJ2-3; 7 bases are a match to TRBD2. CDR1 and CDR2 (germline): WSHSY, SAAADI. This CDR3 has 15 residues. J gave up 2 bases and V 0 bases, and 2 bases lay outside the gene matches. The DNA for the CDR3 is TGCGCCAGCAGTGAGTCTAGCGGGTTCACAGATACGCAGTATTTT. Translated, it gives CASSESSGFTDTQYF.

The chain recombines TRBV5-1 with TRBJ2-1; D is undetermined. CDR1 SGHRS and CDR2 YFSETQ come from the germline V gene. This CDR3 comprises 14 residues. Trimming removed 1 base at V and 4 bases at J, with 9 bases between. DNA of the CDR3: TGCGCCAGCAGCTTGACCACCGCGTACAATGAGCAGTTCTTC. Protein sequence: CASSLTTAYNEQFF.

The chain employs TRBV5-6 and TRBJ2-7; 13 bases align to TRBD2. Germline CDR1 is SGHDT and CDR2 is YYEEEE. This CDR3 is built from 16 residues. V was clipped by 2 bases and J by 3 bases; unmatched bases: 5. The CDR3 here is CASSFGTSGAYYEQYF. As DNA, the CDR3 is TGTGCCAGCAGCTTCGGGACTAGCGGGGCCTACTACGAGCAGTACTTC.

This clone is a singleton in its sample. The CDR3 DNA follows: TGTGCCAGCAGTTGGAACAGGGCAGGGTATGGCTACACCTTC. Amino acids: CASSWNRAGYGYTF. The chain has TRBV28 and TRBJ1-2; perhaps TRBD1 as D (6 bases). This CDR3 is 14 amino acids long. Trimming removed 4 bases from V and 5 bases from J, with 14 bases in between. Germline lookup yields CDR1 MDHEN and CDR2 SYDVKM.

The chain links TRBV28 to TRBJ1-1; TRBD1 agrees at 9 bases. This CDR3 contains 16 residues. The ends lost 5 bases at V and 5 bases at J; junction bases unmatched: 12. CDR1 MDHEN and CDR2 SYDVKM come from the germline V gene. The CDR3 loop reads CASSLYRGPIGTEAFF. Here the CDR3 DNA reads TGTGCCAGCAGTCTTTACAGGGGGCCCATCGGGACTGAAGCTTTCTTT.